The clone carrying this TCR beta chain was observed a few times. This sample was included in a study of immune heterogeneity within non-small cell lung tumors. The template for each sample was approximately 0.65 ug of genomic DNA, which had been extracted from bulk tumor tissue. Several biopsies per primary tumor were taken during surgery, spaced as far apart as possible. Enrolled individuals presented with untreated, newly diagnosed non-small cell lung cancer and received curative surgery. Trimming pared 1 base from V and 0 bases from J, leaving 10 bases between. Germline loops: CDR1 SGHNT, CDR2 YENEEA. CDR3 length: 16 residues. Amplification of TCR beta CDR3 was performed by multiplex PCR with 32 V and 13 J primers. TCRdb ran MiXCR on the multiplex PCR reads and lists one entry per CDR3 protein. Of fewer than 6,000 distinct CDR3 sequences in the sample, around a third were seen once.

This clonotype was obtained from a woman aged 50 to 60 with non-small cell lung cancer. The chain uses TRBV11-3 and TRBJ2-1; tentatively, D is TRBD2 (5 bases). The sequenced material came from lung tumor tissue. The CDR3 is CASSLGRGFSYNEQFF. For the CDR3, the DNA is TGTGCCAGCAGCTTAGGCCGAGGGTTCTCCTACAATGAGCAGTTCTTC.